This TCR beta chain was retrieved from a study of T-cell reconstitution after alpha-beta-depleted transplantation in children. Preparing the TCRbeta library involved the use of unique molecular identifiers. TCRdb reanalysed the PCR reads using MiXCR and keeps one entry per CDR3 protein. The sample has about 870,000 distinct CDR3 sequences; roughly 15% are singletons. Germline lookup yields CDR1 SEHNR and CDR2 FQNEAQ (reference sequence). Trimming stripped 6 bases from V and 2 bases from J, with 16 bases between. The CDR3 sequence is 15 residues long. This clonotype was recorded a few times. This material consisted of PBMCs, mostly from graft donor cells, taken 360 days after TCRalphabeta/CD19-depleted stem cell transplant. This sequence joins TRBV7-9 and TRBJ2-5; a possible D gene is TRBD2 (5 bases). This clonotype was sampled from a male patient between 5 and 17 years old who had a stem cell transplant for acute lymphoblastic leukemia, so the T cells may come from the graft donor. CDR3 DNA: TGTGCCAGCAGTTTACGCAGCGGTCTTCAAGAGACCCAGTACTTC. It encodes CASSLRSGLQETQYF.